This T cell receptor beta chain came from a study of T cells after yellow fever vaccination. There are a few counts of this clonotype. Its target is unknown. TCRdb used MiXCR to reprocess the 5' RACE reads, holding one entry per CDR3 protein. Here the sample spans 100,000 to 150,000 distinct CDR3 sequences, nearly 7.5% being singletons. Overall study results and limits: Most primary-vaccination clones reappeared after the booster (about 97% CD4, approximately 88% CD8). Faster peaking, at day 5 versus 15, marked a secondary response that was weaker.

CDR3 size: 12 residues. The V gene lost 7 bases and the J gene lost 0 bases, with 4 bases spanning the gap. Germline lookup yields CDR1 DFQATT and CDR2 SNEGSKA (reference sequence). The specimen was CD4+ T cells sorted from PBMCs, collected more than 8 days after the first yellow fever vaccination. The chain links TRBV20-1 to TRBJ2-6; D is uncertain. The receptor was derived from a man aged 18-30 years who received the YFV17D yellow fever vaccine. The CDR3 bases are TGCAGTGTACTCTCTGGGGCCAACGTCCTGACTTTC. Protein product: CSVLSGANVLTF.